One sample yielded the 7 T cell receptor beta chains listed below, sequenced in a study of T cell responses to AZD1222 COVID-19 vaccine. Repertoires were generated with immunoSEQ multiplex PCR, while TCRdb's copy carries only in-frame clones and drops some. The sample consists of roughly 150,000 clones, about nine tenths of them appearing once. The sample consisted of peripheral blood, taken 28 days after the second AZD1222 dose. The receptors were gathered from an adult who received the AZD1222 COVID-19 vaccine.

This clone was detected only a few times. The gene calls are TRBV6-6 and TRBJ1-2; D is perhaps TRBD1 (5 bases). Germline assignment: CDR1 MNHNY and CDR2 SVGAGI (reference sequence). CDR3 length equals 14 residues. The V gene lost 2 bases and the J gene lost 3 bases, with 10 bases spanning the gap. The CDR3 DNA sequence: TGTGCCAGCAGTTACGGGCAGGGCGACTATGGCTACACCTTC. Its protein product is CASSYGQGDYGYTF.

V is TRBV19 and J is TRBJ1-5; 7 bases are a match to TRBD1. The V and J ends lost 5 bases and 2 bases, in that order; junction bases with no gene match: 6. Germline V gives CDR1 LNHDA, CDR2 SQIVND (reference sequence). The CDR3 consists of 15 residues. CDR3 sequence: CASSLYRGGNQPQHF. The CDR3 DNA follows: TGTGCCAGTAGTCTATACAGGGGAGGCAATCAGCCCCAGCATTTT.

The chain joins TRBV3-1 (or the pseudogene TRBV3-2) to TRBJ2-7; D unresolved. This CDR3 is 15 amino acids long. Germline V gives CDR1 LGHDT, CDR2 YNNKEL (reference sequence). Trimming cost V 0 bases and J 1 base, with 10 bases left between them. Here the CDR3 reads CASSQEGTWSYEQYF. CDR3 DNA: TGTGCCAGCAGCCAAGAAGGTACGTGGTCCTACGAGCAGTACTTC.

CDR3 region: CAISGNLGQGRSGSETQYF. The CDR3 region has the DNA TGTGCCATCAGTGGTAACCTGGGACAGGGTCGTTCGGGGTCGGAGACCCAGTACTTC. J is TRBJ2-5 and V is TRBV10-3, with 9 bases identical to TRBD1. After removal of 4 bases from V and 5 bases from J, the junction contained 20 bases not matched to a gene. Germline loops: CDR1 ENHRY, CDR2 SYGVKD. The CDR3 totals 19 residues.

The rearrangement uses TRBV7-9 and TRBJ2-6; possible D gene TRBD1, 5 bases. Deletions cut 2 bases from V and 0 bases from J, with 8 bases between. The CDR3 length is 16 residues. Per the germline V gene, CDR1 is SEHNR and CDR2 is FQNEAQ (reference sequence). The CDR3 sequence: CASSLRGDSGANVLTF. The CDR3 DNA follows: TGTGCCAGCAGCTTAAGGGGTGACTCTGGGGCCAACGTCCTGACTTTC.

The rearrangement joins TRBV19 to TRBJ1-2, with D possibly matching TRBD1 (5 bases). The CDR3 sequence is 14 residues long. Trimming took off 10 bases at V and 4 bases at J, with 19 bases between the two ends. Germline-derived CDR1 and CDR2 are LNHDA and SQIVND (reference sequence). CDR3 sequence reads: CATIGGVVGYGYTF. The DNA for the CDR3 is TGTGCCACCATCGGGGGAGTTGTGGGCTATGGCTACACCTTC.

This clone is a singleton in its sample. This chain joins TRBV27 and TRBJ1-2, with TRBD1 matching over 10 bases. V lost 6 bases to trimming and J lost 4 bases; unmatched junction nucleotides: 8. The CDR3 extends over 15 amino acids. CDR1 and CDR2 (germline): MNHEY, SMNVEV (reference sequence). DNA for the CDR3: TGTGCCAGCAGCACCCGGGACAGGGGCATCTATGGCTACACCTTC. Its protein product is CASSTRDRGIYGYTF.